Following are 30 T cell receptor beta chains from one sample sequenced in a study of blood T cell repertoires in COVID-19. Generated by immunoSEQ multiplex PCR, the TCRdb table keeps only in-frame clones and is missing some. The sample holds some 350,000 clones, about 87% seen once. The specimen sequenced was peripheral blood. The receptors shown here come from a human donor in a cohort sampled during active COVID-19.

This sequence joins TRBV2 and TRBJ1-6; D remains unclear. V was cut by 7 bases and J by 6 bases, with 10 bases left in between. CDR3 length: 13 amino acids. The germline V gene has CDR1 SNHLY and CDR2 FYNNEI. CDR3 loop: CASKSESNSPLHF. The CDR3 DNA follows: TGTGCCAGCAAGAGTGAAAGTAATTCACCCCTCCACTTT.

The genes are TRBV30 and TRBJ2-1, with TRBD2 matching over 7 bases. The V gene's germline CDR1 is GTSNPN and CDR2 SVGIG (reference sequence). Losses at the gene ends were 1 base for V and 0 bases for J; bases not matched to a gene: 0. This CDR3 region has 14 residues. The CDR3 sequence: CAWSGTSSYNEQFF. The CDR3 nucleotides are TGTGCCTGGAGTGGGACTAGCTCCTACAATGAGCAGTTCTTC.

This chain connects TRBV30 to TRBJ2-1, with 9 nucleotides matching TRBD2. With 0 bases clipped from V and 8 bases from J, the junction kept 11 bases outside the gene matches. Germline CDR1 and CDR2: GTSNPN and SVGIG (reference sequence). This CDR3 is built from 16 residues. CDR3 nucleotide sequence: TGTGCCTGGAGTGTAGGTCCAGCGGGGGGCAGCTATGAGCAGTTCTTC. It translates to CAWSVGPAGGSYEQFF.

The chain has TRBV28 and TRBJ2-5, with 9 bases matching TRBD1. Germline trimming cut 5 bases from V and 4 bases from J; bases unmatched to any gene: 5. Germline V lookup: CDR1 MDHEN, CDR2 SYDVKM. The CDR3 extends over 14 amino acids. The CDR3 loop reads CASSPTGGAETQYF. The CDR3, as DNA: TGTGCCAGCAGTCCGACAGGGGGGGCAGAGACCCAGTACTTC.

The chain couples TRBV28 to TRBJ2-7; TRBD2 is a possible D gene (6 bases). In germline, CDR1 is MDHEN, CDR2 SYDVKM. This CDR3 region has 17 residues. Trimming shortened V by 6 bases and J by 0 bases, and 21 bases separated the two germline ends. In DNA, the CDR3 is TGTGCCAGCAGATCGGCGGGGCGGCTGTACCTCTCCTACGAGCAGTACTTC. As protein: CASRSAGRLYLSYEQYF.

This clone was picked up one time. The chain uses TRBV2 and TRBJ1-1, with 8 bases identical to TRBD1. The CDR3 is 14 amino acids. The germline CDR1 and CDR2 sequences are SNHLY and FYNNEI. Losses at the gene ends were 5 bases for V and 5 bases for J; bases not matched to a gene: 7. CDR3 sequence: CASSYQGARTEAFF. In DNA form, the CDR3 reads TGTGCCAGCAGTTACCAGGGGGCGCGGACTGAAGCTTTCTTT.

The J gene is TRBJ1-1, the V gene TRBV25-1, with D tentatively TRBD1 (6 bases). CDR3 size: 16 residues. Trimming removed 3 bases from V and 2 bases from J, with 16 bases in between. CDR1 is MGHDK, CDR2 SYGVNS, per germline. For the CDR3, the DNA is TGTGCCAGCAGTGAGTGGACGGGGGGGCCCAACACTGAAGCTTTCTTT. Its protein product is CASSEWTGGPNTEAFF.

This clone was recorded once. The J gene is TRBJ2-1, the V gene TRBV3-1 (or the pseudogene TRBV3-2), with 10 bases lining up with TRBD2. J was trimmed by 4 bases and V by 2 bases; bases with no gene match: 11. From germline, CDR1 is LGHDT and CDR2 YNNKEL (reference sequence). The CDR3 sequence is 18 residues long. The CDR3 DNA is TGTGCCAGCAGCCAAATTAGCGGGAGGTCAACTCGTTACAATGAGCAGTTCTTC. It is translated as CASSQISGRSTRYNEQFF.

This sequence joins TRBV5-1 and TRBJ2-3, with a possible D match to TRBD2 (5 bases). The CDR3 covers 13 residues. CDR1 and CDR2 (germline): SGHRS, YFSETQ. Trimming pared 10 bases from V and 5 bases from J, leaving 17 bases between. The CDR3 sequence: CASGGVEEDTQYF. Here the CDR3 DNA reads TGCGCCTCGGGTGGCGTGGAGGAAGATACGCAGTATTTT.

J is TRBJ2-2 and V is TRBV13; TRBD2 matches 9 bases. This CDR3 comprises 16 residues. Germline V gene lookup returns CDR1 PRHDT and CDR2 FYEKMQ (reference sequence). The trim removed 6 bases at V and 7 bases at J, leaving 12 bases unmatched. The CDR3 DNA reads TGTGCCAGCAGACCCGGAGTAGCGGGAGAGGTCGGGGAGCTGTTTTTT. Residues: CASRPGVAGEVGELFF.

The V gene is TRBV7-9, the J gene TRBJ2-7; 12 nucleotides align to TRBD2. J lost 4 bases, V lost 4 bases, and 5 bases had no gene match. Germline V CDR1 and CDR2: SEHNR, FQNEAQ (reference sequence). The CDR3 consists of 15 residues. CDR3 loop: CASSWGTSGSYEQYF. The CDR3 DNA reads as TGTGCCAGCAGCTGGGGGACTAGCGGGTCTTACGAGCAGTACTTC.

This chain joins TRBV6-5 and TRBJ2-7; 7 bases are a match to TRBD2. With 6 bases clipped from V and 0 bases from J, the junction kept 5 bases outside the gene matches. Germline V CDR1 and CDR2: MNHEY, SVGAGI. The CDR3 is 14 residues long. The CDR3 loop reads CASSPAGSSYEQYF. Here the CDR3 DNA reads TGTGCCAGCAGCCCAGCGGGGAGCTCCTACGAGCAGTACTTC.

The chain joins TRBV7-2 to TRBJ2-7; maybe TRBD2 (5 bases). CDR1 and CDR2 (germline): SGHTA, FQGNSA. The CDR3 sequence is 16 residues long. Trimming removed 1 base at V and 5 bases at J, with 18 bases between. CDR3: CASSLDLASAGDEQYF. In DNA form, the CDR3 reads TGTGCCAGCAGCTTAGACCTAGCTAGTGCTGGAGACGAGCAGTACTTC.

The V gene is TRBV7-2, the J gene TRBJ2-5; 11 bases are a match to TRBD1. V trimming: 4 bases; J trimming: 4 bases; junction bases outside the gene matches: 5. CDR3 length equals 15 residues. Germline V gives CDR1 SGHTA, CDR2 FQGNSA. The CDR3 loop is CASSSRGTGGETQYF. The CDR3 coding sequence is TGTGCCAGCAGCTCGCGGGGGACAGGGGGAGAGACCCAGTACTTC.

This rearrangement joins TRBV27 to TRBJ2-5; tentatively, D is TRBD1 (5 bases). V lost 10 bases and J lost 5, with 17 bases in between. The CDR3 spans 13 residues. The germline V gene encodes CDR1 MNHEY and CDR2 SMNVEV (reference sequence). In DNA form, the CDR3 reads TGTGCCACCAAACAGGTGCCGGATGAGACCCAGTACTTC. This codes for CATKQVPDETQYF.

This sequence joins TRBV7-8 and TRBJ2-7; 9 bases are shared with TRBD1. The CDR3 totals 13 residues. V lost 3 bases to trimming and J lost 5 bases; unmatched junction nucleotides: 2. CDR1 SGHVS and CDR2 FQNEAQ come from the germline V gene. The CDR3 DNA sequence: TGTGCCAGCAGCTTGAACAGGGGGCACGAGCAGTACTTC. As protein: CASSLNRGHEQYF.

The chain is built from TRBV5-6 and TRBJ2-4; 7 bases line up with TRBD1. The CDR3 loop spans 14 amino acids. Germline CDR1 is SGHDT and CDR2 is YYEEEE. The J segment lost 8 bases and the V segment lost 0 bases, leaving 5 bases of the junction unmatched. This CDR3 is CASSLGQGFDIQYF. The CDR3 DNA sequence: TGTGCCAGCAGCTTGGGACAGGGTTTTGACATTCAGTACTTC.

The V call is TRBV4-2, the J call TRBJ1-4; no clear D. The CDR3 runs to 13 residues. Germline-derived CDR1 and CDR2 are LGHNA and YNFKEQ. V was pared by 0 bases and J by 8 bases, with 7 bases between. This CDR3 reads CASSQDVQEKLFF. The CDR3, as DNA: TGTGCCAGCAGCCAAGATGTACAGGAAAAACTGTTTTTT.

This clone was seen a single time. J is TRBJ2-1 and V is TRBV6-1; 9 nucleotides agree with TRBD1. The CDR3 extends over 13 amino acids. Germline-derived CDR1 and CDR2 are MNHNS and SASEGT. V was pared by 5 bases and J by 12 bases, with 8 bases of the junction left unmatched. The CDR3 nucleotides read TGTGCCAGCAGTTTCTCGGGACAGGGAGGGCAGTTCTTC. Translating gives CASSFSGQGGQFF.

The V gene is TRBV15, the J gene TRBJ1-6; D is possibly TRBD1 (5 bases). CDR1 LNHNV and CDR2 YYDKDF come from the germline V gene (reference sequence). The length of the CDR3 is 14 residues. V lost 3 bases and J 10 bases, leaving 13 bases between the germline ends. The CDR3 DNA is TGTGCCACCAGCAGGGGGCATGGGGGGTCACCCCTCCACTTT. It codes for CATSRGHGGSPLHF.

The CDR3 sequence: CASSQADRGTYEQYF. The CDR3 DNA follows: TGTGCCAGCAGCCAAGCCGACAGGGGTACCTACGAGCAGTACTTC. The chain has TRBV3-1 (or the pseudogene TRBV3-2) and TRBJ2-7, with 8 positions matching TRBD1. V lost 1 base to trimming and J lost 2 bases; unmatched junction nucleotides: 4. The V gene's germline CDR1 is LGHDT and CDR2 YNNKEL (reference sequence). The CDR3 has 15 residues.

This chain connects TRBV2 to TRBJ2-3, with TRBD2 identical over 10 bases. Trimming took 6 bases from V and 0 from J; bases not matched to a gene: 3. CDR3 length: 15 residues. In germline, CDR1 is SNHLY, CDR2 FYNNEI. CDR3 region: CASSRTSGSTDTQYF. In DNA, the CDR3 is TGTGCCAGCAGCCGGACTAGCGGTAGCACAGATACGCAGTATTTT.

This clone was seen only a few times. This chain joins TRBV5-1 and TRBJ1-2, with TRBD1 identical over 9 bases. The CDR3 spans 12 residues. In germline, CDR1 is SGHRS, CDR2 YFSETQ. With 4 bases clipped from V and 7 bases from J, the junction kept 2 bases outside the gene matches. CDR3 protein: CASSETGGGYTF. CDR3 sequence (DNA): TGCGCCAGCAGCGAGACAGGGGGTGGCTACACCTTC.

In this sample, this clone turned up once. J is TRBJ2-1 and V is TRBV5-1; a weak D match, TRBD2 (5 bases). Trimming left V 2 bases short and J 7 bases short, with 25 bases between. The CDR3 contains 18 residues. Per the germline V gene, CDR1 is SGHRS and CDR2 is YFSETQ. The CDR3: CASSLRGKGVLSDNEQFF. CDR3 DNA: TGCGCCAGCAGCTTAAGAGGGAAGGGTGTTCTATCGGATAATGAGCAGTTCTTC.

This clone was counted only a few times. J is TRBJ1-2 and V is TRBV7-8; 7 nucleotides match TRBD1. Germline loops: CDR1 SGHVS, CDR2 FQNEAQ. Trimming at V came to 6 bases and at J to 2 bases, leaving 6 bases not matched to a gene. The CDR3 consists of 14 residues. CDR3 protein: CASSSTGSNYGYTF. The CDR3, as DNA: TGTGCCAGCAGTTCGACAGGGAGCAACTATGGCTACACCTTC.

The chain is built from TRBV29-1 and TRBJ1-4; maybe TRBD1 (6 bases). The CDR3 is 11 amino acids. Germline V CDR1 and CDR2: SQVTM, ANQGSEA. The V end was cut by 7 bases, the J end by 6 bases, with 9 bases between. The CDR3: CSGRTDEKLFF. The CDR3 bases are TGCAGCGGTCGGACAGATGAAAAACTGTTTTTT.

The chain combines TRBV6-1 with TRBJ2-7; no firm D call. Trimming took 2 bases from V and 3 from J, leaving 5 bases between them. CDR1 is MNHNS, CDR2 SASEGT, per germline. CDR3 length: 12 amino acids. The CDR3 reads CASSEHYYEQYF. CDR3 DNA: TGTGCCAGCAGTGAACACTACTACGAGCAGTACTTC.

In DNA, the CDR3 is TGTGCCAGTAGTATAGACGCCGGACAGGGCTATGGCTACACCTTC. It encodes CASSIDAGQGYGYTF. V gene TRBV19 combines with J gene TRBJ1-2, with TRBD1 identical over 8 bases. Germline V gene sequence: CDR1 LNHDA, CDR2 SQIVND (reference sequence). The CDR3 sequence is 15 residues long. The junction had 4 bases not matched to a gene; V was cut back by 0 bases and J by 4 bases.

The rearrangement joins TRBV19 to TRBJ1-2, with TRBD1 matching 7 bases. Germline loops: CDR1 LNHDA, CDR2 SQIVND (reference sequence). The junction had 9 bases not matched to a gene; V was cut back by 5 bases and J by 3 bases. CDR3 size: 15 residues. DNA of the CDR3: TGTGCCAGTAGTGCACGACAGGGCTCCGACTATGGCTACACCTTC. Residues: CASSARQGSDYGYTF.

This clone came up a few times. This chain joins TRBV5-6 and TRBJ2-7; no definite D call. The germline V gene encodes CDR1 SGHDT and CDR2 YYEEEE. V dropped 1 base and J dropped 2 bases, with 10 bases sitting between them. CDR3 length equals 14 residues. The CDR3 DNA is TGTGCCAGCAGCTTGATTAGTCAAGCCTACGAGCAGTACTTC. Translated: CASSLISQAYEQYF.